This TCR beta chain stems from a study of T cell responses to AZD1222 COVID-19 vaccine. The assay was immunoSEQ multiplex PCR, and TCRdb's table has in-frame clones only and misses some. Of around 150,000 clones listed, 80% to 95% are singletons. The sample here was peripheral blood, taken on day 0 of AZD1222 vaccination. This receptor was identified in an adult in good health.

This chain's CDR3 is CASSPFSAGDSYEQYF. In DNA, the CDR3 is TGTGCCAGTAGTCCATTCAGCGCGGGGGACAGTTACGAGCAGTACTTC. This chain joins TRBV19 and TRBJ2-7; TRBD1 or TRBD2 may be the D gene (7 bases each). CDR3 size: 16 residues. Germline assignment: CDR1 LNHDA and CDR2 SQIVND (reference sequence). V lost 5 bases and J lost 4, with 21 bases in between.